This TCR beta chain stems from a study of cytomegalovirus exposure and HLA in healthy donors. The PCR had 60 Vbeta and 13 Jbeta primers. Clones were sequenced by immunoSEQ multiplex PCR, and TCRdb holds only the in-frame ones, with some missing. The data show 150,000 or so clones, with roughly 80% seen just once and approximately 1.3% held by the top ten. Note on this clone: Its specificity is unknown.

Study results and caveats: Reports state that TCR beta sequences accurately predicted most subjects' HLA-A and HLA-B alleles. Immune exposure was documented only through CMV serostatus. In a later analysis, TCR beta V- and J-gene trimming was associated with a missense DCLRE1C variant.

The receptor's source is a man aged 25-45 years in good health and CMV-seronegative. Sequenced sample: PBMCs.

The CDR3 is CASSDARGVGSNQPQHF. CDR3 in DNA: TGTGCCAGCAGTGATGCCCGGGGGGTTGGGAGCAATCAGCCCCAGCATTTT. The chain uses TRBV2 and TRBJ1-5; tentative D call: TRBD1 (5 bases). The V gene lost 3 bases and the J gene lost 1 base, with 16 bases spanning the gap. The V gene's germline CDR1 is SNHLY and CDR2 FYNNEI. The CDR3 totals 17 residues. The full variable domain, with the rest looked up from reference TRBV2 and TRBJ1-5, is EPEVTQTPSHQVTQMGQEVILRCVPISNHLYFYWYRQILGQKVEFLVSFYNNEISEKSEIFDDQFSVERPDGSNFTLKIRSTKLEDSAMYFCASSDARGVGSNQPQHFGDGTRLSIL.